This entry lists 26 T cell receptor beta chains sequenced from one sample in a study of T-cell memory formation after mild COVID-19. TCRdb re-called the 5' RACE reads with MiXCR, one entry per CDR3 protein. The sample consists of about 400,000 distinct CDR3 sequences, around a quarter of them appearing once. Specimen: PBMCs or a T cell subset sorted from them (not recorded which). The receptors were sampled from an adult woman who had mild COVID-19 (a few samples of this study predate the infection). Cell type and time point are not known.

The chain employs TRBV24-1 and TRBJ2-1; TRBD1 is a possible D gene (5 bases). Trimming removed 4 bases from V and 2 bases from J, with 14 bases in between. This CDR3 spans 16 amino acids. The germline gives CDR1 KGHDR, CDR2 SFDVKD. The CDR3: CATSEPQGRAYNEQFF. CDR3 in DNA: TGTGCCACCAGTGAGCCTCAGGGTCGCGCCTACAATGAGCAGTTCTTC.

The chain combines TRBV7-8 with TRBJ2-5; D not certain. V was cut by 5 bases and J by 4 bases, with 8 bases left in between. The germline gives CDR1 SGHVS, CDR2 FQNEAQ. This CDR3 spans 12 amino acids. The CDR3 sequence is CASSRQGETQYF. DNA for the CDR3: TGTGCCAGCAGCCGACAAGGAGAGACCCAGTACTTC.

This chain links TRBV10-3 with TRBJ2-4; TRBD1 aligns across 8 bases. Germline V gene lookup returns CDR1 ENHRY and CDR2 SYGVKD. CDR3 size: 17 residues. The V segment lost 0 bases and the J segment 2 bases; nucleotides outside the gene matches: 6. CDR3 in DNA: TGTGCCATCAGTGAGTCTCAGGGGGCCCAGACCAAAAACATTCAGTACTTC. Protein: CAISESQGAQTKNIQYF.

The chain has TRBV25-1 and TRBJ2-1; D might be TRBD1 (5 bases). This CDR3 region has 13 residues. With 7 bases removed from V and 5 bases from J, the gap between germline ends came to 12 bases. CDR1 and CDR2 (germline): MGHDK, SYGVNS. DNA of the CDR3: TGTGCCAGCATGGGGCAGGCCGACAATGAGCAGTTCTTC. It specifies CASMGQADNEQFF.

The chain recombines TRBV10-3 with TRBJ1-2; 7 positions agree with TRBD1. CDR1 is ENHRY, CDR2 SYGVKD, per germline. Trimming removed 10 bases from V and 3 bases from J; junction bases left unmatched: 8. The CDR3 totals 13 residues. CDR3 coding DNA: TGTGCCACCCGATCAGGGACAGACTATGGCTACACCTTC. The encoded protein is CATRSGTDYGYTF.

This clonotype was found a few times. This chain uses TRBV19 with TRBJ1-5, with 7 bases matching TRBD1. Germline V CDR1 and CDR2: LNHDA, SQIVND (reference sequence). V shed 5 bases, J shed 0 bases, and the junction held 4 bases outside the gene matches. This CDR3 comprises 15 residues. Written as DNA, the CDR3 is TGTGCCAGTAGTCGGGACAGTCATAGCAATCAGCCCCAGCATTTT. Translation: CASSRDSHSNQPQHF. The full variable domain, completed using reference TRBV19 and TRBJ1-5, is DGGITQSPKYLFRKEGQNVTLSCEQNLNHDAMYWYRQDPGQGLRLIYYSQIVNDFQKGDIAEGYSVSREKKESFPLTVTSAQKNPTAFYLCASSRDSHSNQPQHFGDGTRLSIL.

This clonotype came up once. The chain carries TRBV6-5 and TRBJ1-1; 8 bases are shared with TRBD1. The CDR3 extends over 18 amino acids. Trimming removed 2 bases from V and 1 base from J; junction bases left unmatched: 12. CDR1 MNHEY and CDR2 SVGAGI come from the germline V gene. The CDR3 DNA reads TGTGCCAGCAGTTACCCACCCGAGGACAGGGTAGGGAACACTGAAGCTTTCTTT. Protein: CASSYPPEDRVGNTEAFF.

V gene TRBV4-3 combines with J gene TRBJ2-1; no clear D. The CDR3 runs 16 residues. The germline CDR1 and CDR2 sequences are LGHNA and YSLEER. With 0 bases removed from V and 2 bases from J, the gap between germline ends came to 11 bases. CDR3 nucleotide sequence: TGCGCCAGCAGCCAAGATTACCGGACCACCTACAATGAGCAGTTCTTC. This sequence encodes CASSQDYRTTYNEQFF.

This chain connects TRBV5-1 to TRBJ1-1; D not certain. Trimming took off 2 bases at V and 1 base at J, with 6 bases between the two ends. CDR3 length equals 13 residues. CDR1 and CDR2 from the germline V gene are SGHRS and YFSETQ. The CDR3 here is CASSFNGNTEAFF. The CDR3, as DNA: TGCGCCAGCAGCTTTAACGGGAACACTGAAGCTTTCTTT.

About this clonotype: The junction differs from germline at one of its ends, possibly a read error. The chain joins TRBV7-2 to TRBJ2-7; D may be TRBD2 (5 bases). The germline gives CDR1 SGHTA, CDR2 FQGNSA. This CDR3 region has 15 residues. CDR3 bases: TGTGCCAGCAGATTAGAAAGCTCTAGCCCGTACGAGCAGTACTTC. Protein product: CASRLESSSPYEQYF.

The V and J genes are TRBV12-3 or TRBV12-4 and TRBJ1-1; no firm D call. Trimming left V 5 bases short and J 14 bases short, with 21 bases between. This CDR3 is 13 amino acids long. The CDR3 region is CASSPGSPETAFF. DNA of the CDR3: TGTGCCAGCAGTCCCGGGTCCCCTGAAACAGCCTTCTTT.

V is TRBV29-1 and J is TRBJ2-7; TRBD1 matches 9 bases. The germline gives CDR1 SQVTM, CDR2 ANQGSEA. The CDR3 sequence is 12 residues long. Losses at the gene ends were 4 bases for V and 2 bases for J; bases not matched to a gene: 0. In DNA, the CDR3 is TGCAGCGTTGGACAGGGGGCCTACGAGCAGTACTTC. Encoded protein: CSVGQGAYEQYF.

The V call is TRBV12-3 or TRBV12-4, the J call TRBJ2-1, with D perhaps matching TRBD1 or TRBD2 (6 bases each). V was clipped by 2 bases and J by 7 bases, with 18 bases between them. This CDR3 is built from 16 residues. The CDR3 region has the DNA TGTGCCAGCAGTTTATTCCCACGGGGGCCGGGGAATGAGCAGTTCTTC. Translation: CASSLFPRGPGNEQFF.

This clonotype was counted at least ten times. CDR3 coding DNA: TGCAGCGTTGAAGATCTTGCCGGGAGCTCCTACGAGCAGTACTTC. Protein: CSVEDLAGSSYEQYF. This chain joins TRBV29-1 and TRBJ2-7; TRBD2 is a possible D gene (6 bases). The V and J ends lost 0 bases and 0 bases respectively, with 12 bases between them. This CDR3 is 15 amino acids long. From germline, CDR1 is SQVTM and CDR2 ANQGSEA.

The V call is TRBV9, the J call TRBJ2-1, with TRBD1 identical over 8 bases. The CDR3 is 15 residues long. Germline V gene sequence: CDR1 SGDLS, CDR2 YYNGEE. V lost 0 bases to trimming and J lost 8 bases; unmatched junction nucleotides: 7. CDR3 amino acids: CASSVESGGPYEQFF. The CDR3 DNA reads TGTGCCAGCAGCGTAGAATCAGGGGGCCCCTATGAGCAGTTCTTC.

The CDR3 loop is CASSRLWEGNTEAFF. CDR3 bases: TGTGCCAGCAGCCGCCTGTGGGAGGGGAACACTGAAGCTTTCTTT. This rearrangement joins TRBV14 to TRBJ1-1; D is ambiguous. V was trimmed by 4 bases and J by 1 base, leaving 13 bases between them. CDR1 and CDR2 from the germline V gene are SGHDN and FVKESK. The CDR3 is 15 residues long.

The chain employs TRBV12-3 or TRBV12-4 and TRBJ1-2; 8 bases map to TRBD1. The CDR3 is 12 amino acids. The junction had 5 bases not matched to a gene; V was cut back by 6 bases and J by 8 bases. The CDR3 spells CASSSDRAGYTF. The CDR3 DNA follows: TGTGCCAGCAGCTCGGACAGGGCCGGCTACACCTTC.

The chain joins TRBV12-3 or TRBV12-4 to TRBJ2-7; D tentatively reads TRBD1 or TRBD2 (5 bases each). With 10 bases removed from V and 6 bases from J, the gap between germline ends came to 16 bases. The CDR3 totals 12 residues. In DNA form, the CDR3 reads TGTGCCACCGGGGCCCTGGGCCTCGAGCAGTACTTC. Amino acid sequence: CATGALGLEQYF.

This clonotype has a handful of counts. The chain carries TRBV4-2 and TRBJ2-3; D may match TRBD1 or TRBD2 (6 bases each). Germline V gene data show CDR1 as LGHNA and CDR2 as YNFKEQ. The CDR3 consists of 17 residues. V lost 0 bases, J lost 1 base, and 14 bases lay in between. This CDR3 is CASSQDLGGPRTDTQYF. In nucleotides, the CDR3 is TGTGCCAGCAGCCAAGATTTGGGGGGCCCCCGCACAGATACGCAGTATTTT.

This clonotype was seen a few times. V gene TRBV12-3 or TRBV12-4 combines with J gene TRBJ1-5, with D maybe TRBD1 (5 bases). Trimming shortened V by 6 bases and J by 4 bases, and 13 bases separated the two germline ends. The CDR3 sequence is 14 residues long. The DNA of the CDR3 is TGTGCCAGCAGCCCCGGGGCGGGGAATCAGCCCCAGCATTTT. Its translation: CASSPGAGNQPQHF.

This chain uses TRBV12-3 or TRBV12-4 with TRBJ1-3; D gene ambiguous. The CDR3 has 15 amino acids. V was shortened by 4 bases and J by 4 bases, with 14 bases between the two germline ends. For the CDR3, the DNA is TGTGCCAGCAGTTCCTTCGGAGTCTCGGGAAACACCATATATTTT. Translated, it gives CASSSFGVSGNTIYF.

The chain combines TRBV5-6 with TRBJ1-2, with D maybe TRBD1 (6 bases). This CDR3 spans 17 amino acids. Between the trimmed V and J ends, which lost 1 base and 1 base, there was a span of 17 bases. Germline CDR1 reads SGHDT; CDR2 reads YYEEEE. In DNA, the CDR3 is TGTGCCAGCAGCTTGTGGGGACACGAGAACCTTAACTATGGCTACACCTTC. It yields the protein CASSLWGHENLNYGYTF.

The rearrangement joins TRBV24-1 to TRBJ2-5, with TRBD2 matching 10 bases. Germline CDR1 reads KGHDR; CDR2 reads SFDVKD. This CDR3 comprises 16 residues. V lost 1 base and J lost 1; bases outside the gene matches: 2. CDR3 region: CATSDFGLAVQETQYF. Written as DNA, the CDR3 is TGTGCCACCAGTGATTTCGGACTAGCGGTCCAAGAGACCCAGTACTTC.

The sample holds a few counts of this clonotype. The chain combines TRBV25-1 with TRBJ1-6; D perhaps matches TRBD1 (6 bases). CDR1 and CDR2 from the germline V gene are MGHDK and SYGVNS. V dropped 4 bases and J dropped 5 bases, with 9 bases sitting between them. There are 14 residues in the CDR3. Here the CDR3 reads CASSGAGDNSPLHF. DNA for the CDR3: TGTGCCAGCAGTGGGGCAGGGGATAATTCACCCCTCCACTTT.

This clonotype was detected a few times. The gene calls are TRBV4-2 and TRBJ2-5; no reliable D call. Germline V gives CDR1 LGHNA, CDR2 YNFKEQ. This CDR3 is 15 amino acids long. The V end lost 1 base, the J end lost 2 bases, and 11 bases lay between the germline ends. DNA for the CDR3: TGTGCCAGCAGCCAAGGGGCTACCTTTCAAGAGACCCAGTACTTC. Its translation is CASSQGATFQETQYF.

The genes are TRBV7-9 and TRBJ1-6; possible D gene TRBD1, 5 bases. This CDR3 contains 14 residues. Germline CDR1 and CDR2: SEHNR and FQNEAQ (reference sequence). V was clipped by 4 bases and J by 8 bases, with 12 bases between them. The CDR3 loop is CASSSHQGHSPLHF. The CDR3 bases are TGTGCCAGCAGCTCCCACCAGGGCCATTCACCCCTCCACTTT.